Listed below are T cell receptor beta chains from one sample, sequenced in a study of OX40 agonist ivuxolimab in advanced cancers. Method: immunoSEQ multiplex PCR; TCRdb's copy keeps in-frame clones and lacks some. The sample has about 40,000 clones, roughly 88% seen once; the top ten hold 20% to 30%. Here the sequenced sample was CD4+ or CD8+ T cells sorted from blood, taken in a trial of the OX40 agonist ivuxolimab. These receptors originate from an adult with an advanced solid tumor such as melanoma, head and neck, liver or kidney cancer. Each CDR3 is given with its conserved first and last residue. The D gene is left open where the match is weak. Where a row states a size, it is once, few, many or the class of an expanded clone; other rows omit it.

v_gene	abundance	d_gene	j_gene	CDR3nt	CDR3aa
TRBV5-6	.	.	TRBJ1-1	TGTGCCAGCAGCTATAATAACGGTCTGGGAGCTTTCTTT	CASSYNNGLGAFF
TRBV9	.	.	TRBJ2-7	TGTGCCAGCAGCGCCTCCGGGCCAGGAGCCTACGAGCAGTACTTC	CASSASGPGAYEQYF
TRBV5-1	.	TRBD1	TRBJ2-3	TGCGCCAGCACCTCCCTCCCTGGGACAGGGGAAGCAGATACGCAGTATTTT	CASTSLPGTGEADTQYF
TRBV9	.	.	TRBJ2-1	TGTGCCAGCAGCGATCCAGCGGCGCACAATGAGCAGTTCTTC	CASSDPAAHNEQFF
TRBV19	few	TRBD2	TRBJ2-1	TGTGCCAGTAGTATCCTAGCGGGAGCGGATAGTGTGGGTAATGAGCAGTTCTTC	CASSILAGADSVGNEQFF
TRBV10-3	.	TRBD2	TRBJ2-3	TGTGCCATCAGTGATGGCGGGAGCGGGTCAGATACGCAGTATTTT	CAISDGGSGSDTQYF
TRBV27	.	.	TRBJ2-7	TGTGCCAGCAGTTTAGGAGTCAGGGATGACGAGCAGTACTTC	CASSLGVRDDEQYF
TRBV30	.	.	TRBJ2-7	TGTGCCTGGAGAGGGAGCAGCTGGCCTGGGTACGAGCAGTACTTC	CAWRGSSWPGYEQYF
TRBV13	once	TRBD1	TRBJ2-7	TGTGCCAGCTTACCCCTGACAGGGAGTTCCTACGAGCAGTACTTC	CASLPLTGSSYEQYF
TRBV19	.	.	TRBJ2-1	TGTGCCAGTAAGGTTGGCGGAGCCTCCTACAATGAGCAGTTCTTC	CASKVGGASYNEQFF
TRBV11-2	.	.	TRBJ1-4	TGTGCCAGCAGCTTAGATCGGGGGGAAAAACTGTTTTTT	CASSLDRGEKLFF
TRBV30	.	.	TRBJ2-1	TGTGCCTGGACGTCGGGAGCATCCAATGAGCAGTTCTTC	CAWTSGASNEQFF
TRBV5-1	.	TRBD2	TRBJ2-1	TGCGCCAGCAGCTTCTCTAGCGGCTACAATGAGCAGTTCTTC	CASSFSSGYNEQFF